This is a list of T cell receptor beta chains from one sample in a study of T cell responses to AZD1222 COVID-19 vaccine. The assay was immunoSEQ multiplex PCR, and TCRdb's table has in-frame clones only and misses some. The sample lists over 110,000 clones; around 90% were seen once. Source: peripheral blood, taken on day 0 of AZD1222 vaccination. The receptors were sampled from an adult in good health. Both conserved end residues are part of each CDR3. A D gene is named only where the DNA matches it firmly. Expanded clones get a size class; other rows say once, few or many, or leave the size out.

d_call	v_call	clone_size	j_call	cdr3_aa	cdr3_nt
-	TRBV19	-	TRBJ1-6	CASPSRDFGSPLHF	TGTGCCAGCCCGTCCCGGGACTTCGGTTCACCCCTCCACTTT
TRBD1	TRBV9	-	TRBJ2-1	CASSVTRGSNEQFF	TGTGCCAGCAGCGTGACCAGGGGGTCCAATGAGCAGTTCTTC
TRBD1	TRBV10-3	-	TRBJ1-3	CAIDRGSLSGNTIYF	TGTGCCATAGACAGGGGGTCCCTCTCTGGAAACACCATATATTTT
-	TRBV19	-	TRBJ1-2	CASTSIGTHGYTF	TGTGCCAGTACCTCTATTGGGACTCATGGCTACACCTTC
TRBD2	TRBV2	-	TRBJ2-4	CASSPGLAGVIQYF	TGTGCCAGCAGCCCGGGACTAGCGGGAGTCATTCAGTACTTC
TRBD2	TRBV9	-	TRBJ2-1	CASSVTSANEQFF	TGTGCCAGCAGCGTGACTAGCGCCAATGAGCAGTTCTTC
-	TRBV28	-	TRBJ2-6	CASSSPPGSGANVLTF	TGTGCCAGCAGTTCCCCCCCCGGCTCTGGGGCCAACGTCCTGACTTTC
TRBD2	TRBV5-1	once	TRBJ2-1	CASRSQREGSYNEQFF	TGCGCCAGCAGGAGTCAGCGGGAGGGTTCCTACAATGAGCAGTTCTTC
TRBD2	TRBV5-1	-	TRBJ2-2	CASRAGGAAGELFF	TGCGCCAGCAGAGCGGGAGGGGCAGCCGGGGAGCTGTTTTTT
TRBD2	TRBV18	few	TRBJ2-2	CASSPTSGSVAGELFF	TGTGCCAGCTCTCCAACTAGCGGGAGTGTTGCCGGGGAGCTGTTTTTT
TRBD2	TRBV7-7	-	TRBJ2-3	CASSKGLAGGYLMSDTQYF	TGTGCCAGCAGCAAGGGACTAGCGGGAGGGTATCTGATGTCAGATACGCAGTATTTT